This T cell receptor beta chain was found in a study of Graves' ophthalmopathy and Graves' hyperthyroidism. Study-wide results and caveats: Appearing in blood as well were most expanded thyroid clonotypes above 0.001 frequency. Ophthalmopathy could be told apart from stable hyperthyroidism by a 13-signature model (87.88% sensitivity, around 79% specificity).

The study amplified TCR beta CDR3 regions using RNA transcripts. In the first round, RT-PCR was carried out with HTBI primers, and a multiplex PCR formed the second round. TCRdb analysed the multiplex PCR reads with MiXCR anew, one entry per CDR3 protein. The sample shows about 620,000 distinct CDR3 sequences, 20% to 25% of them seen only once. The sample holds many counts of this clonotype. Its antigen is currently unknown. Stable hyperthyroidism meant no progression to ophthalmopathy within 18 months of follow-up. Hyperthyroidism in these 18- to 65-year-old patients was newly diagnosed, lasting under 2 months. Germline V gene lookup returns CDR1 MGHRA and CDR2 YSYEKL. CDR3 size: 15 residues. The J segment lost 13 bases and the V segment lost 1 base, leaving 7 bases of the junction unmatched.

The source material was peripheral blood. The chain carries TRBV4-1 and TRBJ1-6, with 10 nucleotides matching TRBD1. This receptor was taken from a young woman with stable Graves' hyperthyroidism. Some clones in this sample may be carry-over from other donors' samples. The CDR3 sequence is CASSQVGTGVSPLHF. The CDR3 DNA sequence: TGCGCCAGCAGCCAAGTAGGGACAGGGGTATCTCCCCTCCACTTT.